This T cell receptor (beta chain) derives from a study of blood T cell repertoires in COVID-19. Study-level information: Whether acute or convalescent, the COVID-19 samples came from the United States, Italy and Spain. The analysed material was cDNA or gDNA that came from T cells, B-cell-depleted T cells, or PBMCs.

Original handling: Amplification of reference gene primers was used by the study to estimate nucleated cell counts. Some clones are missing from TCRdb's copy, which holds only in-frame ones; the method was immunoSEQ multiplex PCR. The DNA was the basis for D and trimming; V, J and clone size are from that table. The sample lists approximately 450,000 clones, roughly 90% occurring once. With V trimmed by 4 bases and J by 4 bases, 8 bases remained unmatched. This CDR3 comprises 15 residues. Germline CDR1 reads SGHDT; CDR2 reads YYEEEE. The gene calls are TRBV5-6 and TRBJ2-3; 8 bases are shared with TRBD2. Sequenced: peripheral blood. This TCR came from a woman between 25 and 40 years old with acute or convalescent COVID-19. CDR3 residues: CASSRGTSEADTQYF. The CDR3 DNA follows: TGTGCCAGCAGCCGCGGGACTAGTGAGGCAGATACGCAGTATTTT.